The sequence of this T cell receptor beta chain was determined in a study of breast tumors, draining lymph nodes, adjacent tissues. As to this clonotype: Its cognate antigen is unknown.

Axillary draining lymph nodes of breast cancer patients supplied the node samples. General study points: Data fit most tumor T cells coming from lymph node, expanding in tumor. Tumor repertoires ranked between lymph nodes and nontumor tissue in diversity, with V and J gene preferences. Compared with basal-like, luminal-like tumors shared significantly more repertoire with nontumor tissue. Tumor T cell lymph node origin was a supported hypothesis, not proven.

Germline V gene lookup returns CDR1 SGHTA and CDR2 FQGTGA. Trimming cost V 4 bases and J 7 bases; bases outside gene matches: 4. The CDR3 loop spans 14 amino acids. TCRdb fed the multiplex PCR reads into MiXCR, producing one record per CDR3 protein. The sample has approximately 250,000 distinct CDR3 sequences; nearly 35% are singletons. V usage is TRBV7-3 and J usage is TRBJ2-2; 9 positions agree with TRBD2. The sequence derives from a female donor with breast cancer. Some clones in this sample may be carry-over from other donors' samples. The sample consisted of axillary lymph node tissue. CDR3 sequence: CASSYTSGFGELFF. DNA of the CDR3: TGTGCCAGCAGCTACACTAGCGGGTTCGGGGAGCTGTTTTTT.